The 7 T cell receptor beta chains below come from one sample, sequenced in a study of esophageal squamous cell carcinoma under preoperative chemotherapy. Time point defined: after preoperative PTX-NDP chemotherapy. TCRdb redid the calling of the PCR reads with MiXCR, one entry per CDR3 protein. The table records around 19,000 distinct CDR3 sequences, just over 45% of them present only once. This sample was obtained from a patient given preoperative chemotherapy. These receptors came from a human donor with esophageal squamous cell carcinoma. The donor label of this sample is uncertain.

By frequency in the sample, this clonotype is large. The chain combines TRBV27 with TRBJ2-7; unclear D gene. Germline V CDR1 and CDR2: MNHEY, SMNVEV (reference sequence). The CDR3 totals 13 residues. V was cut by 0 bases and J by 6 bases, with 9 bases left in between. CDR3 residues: CASSLSGPTEQYF. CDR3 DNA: TGTGCCAGCAGTTTATCAGGCCCCACCGAGCAGTACTTC.

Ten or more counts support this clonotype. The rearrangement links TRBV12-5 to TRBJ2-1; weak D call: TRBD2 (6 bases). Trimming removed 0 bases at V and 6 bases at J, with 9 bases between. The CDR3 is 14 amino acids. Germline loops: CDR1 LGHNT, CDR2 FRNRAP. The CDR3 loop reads CASGLVELANEQFF. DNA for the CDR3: TGTGCTAGTGGTTTGGTAGAACTAGCCAATGAGCAGTTCTTC.

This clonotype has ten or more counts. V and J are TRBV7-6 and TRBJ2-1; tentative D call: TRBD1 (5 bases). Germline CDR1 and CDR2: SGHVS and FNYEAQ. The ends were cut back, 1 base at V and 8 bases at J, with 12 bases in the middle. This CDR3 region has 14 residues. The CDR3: CASSLEGFWDEQFF. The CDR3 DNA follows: TGTGCCAGCAGCTTAGAGGGGTTTTGGGATGAGCAGTTCTTC.

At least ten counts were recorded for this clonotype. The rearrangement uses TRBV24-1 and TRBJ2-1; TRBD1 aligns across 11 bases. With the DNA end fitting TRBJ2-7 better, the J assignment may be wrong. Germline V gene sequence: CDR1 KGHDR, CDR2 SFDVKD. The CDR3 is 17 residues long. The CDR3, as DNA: TGTGCCACCAGTGATCCTAATCCGGGACAGGGGGTGAATGAGCAGTACTTC. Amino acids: CATSDPNPGQGVNEQYF.

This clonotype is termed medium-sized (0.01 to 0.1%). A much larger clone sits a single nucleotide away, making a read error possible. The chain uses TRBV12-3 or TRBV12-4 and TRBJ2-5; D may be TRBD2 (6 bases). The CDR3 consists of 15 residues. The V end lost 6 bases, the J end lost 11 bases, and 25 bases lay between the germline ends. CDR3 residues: CASSPGSGPYNEQYF. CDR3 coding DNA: TGTGCCAGCAGCCCTGGGAGCGGGCCCTACAATGAGCAGTACTTC.

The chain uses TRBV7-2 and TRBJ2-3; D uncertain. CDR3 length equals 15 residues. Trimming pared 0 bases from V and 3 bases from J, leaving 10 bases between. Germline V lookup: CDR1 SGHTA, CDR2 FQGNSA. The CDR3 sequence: CASSLAPRPTDTQYF. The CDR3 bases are TGTGCCAGCAGCTTAGCTCCGCGTCCAACAGATACGCAGTATTTT.

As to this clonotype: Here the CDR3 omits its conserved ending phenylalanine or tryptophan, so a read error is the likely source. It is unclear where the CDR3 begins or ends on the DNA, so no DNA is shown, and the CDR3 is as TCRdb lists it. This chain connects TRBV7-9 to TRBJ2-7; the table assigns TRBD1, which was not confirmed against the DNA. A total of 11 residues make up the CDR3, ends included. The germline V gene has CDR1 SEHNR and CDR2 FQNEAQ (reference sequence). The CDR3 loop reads CASSPLTPSSS.